This TCR beta chain emerged from a study of shared clonotypes between healthy human individuals. The CDR3 extends over 13 amino acids. Germline assignment: CDR1 MNHEY and CDR2 SVGAGI. Trimming took 0 bases from V and 8 from J, leaving 8 bases between them. All the donors were Caucasian adults who lived in Nashville, Tennessee. Genomic DNA belonging to each subset was distributed in equal measure over several immunoSEQ plates. The table came from immunoSEQ multiplex PCR; TCRdb's copy has only in-frame clones and leaves some out. Seen here are some 380,000 clones, around 96% observed once, and the top ten hold 0.25% to 0.35%.

Sequencing used memory CD8+ T cells sorted from blood. Subset meaning: CD45RO+ cells pooled with CCR7-negative TemRA cells. This chain uses TRBV6-5 with TRBJ2-1, with D possibly matching TRBD2 (5 bases). The clonotype was recovered from a young man in good health. The CDR3, as DNA: TGTGCCAGCAGTTACTCCGAGGGCTATGAGCAGTTCTTC. Its protein product is CASSYSEGYEQFF.